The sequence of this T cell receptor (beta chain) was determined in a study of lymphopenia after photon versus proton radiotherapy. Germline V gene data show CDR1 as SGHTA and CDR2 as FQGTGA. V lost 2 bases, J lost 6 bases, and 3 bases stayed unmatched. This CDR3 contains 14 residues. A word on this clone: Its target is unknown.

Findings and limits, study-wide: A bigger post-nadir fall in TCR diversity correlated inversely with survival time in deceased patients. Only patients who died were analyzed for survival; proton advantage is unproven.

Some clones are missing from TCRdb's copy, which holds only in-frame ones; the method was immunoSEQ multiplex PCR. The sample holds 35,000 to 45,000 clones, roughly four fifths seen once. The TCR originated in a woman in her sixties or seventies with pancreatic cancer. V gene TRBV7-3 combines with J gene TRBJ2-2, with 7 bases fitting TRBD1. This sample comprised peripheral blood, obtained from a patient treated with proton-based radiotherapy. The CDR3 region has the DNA TGTGCCAGCAGCTTACTGCAGGGGGCCGGGGAGCTGTTTTTT. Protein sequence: CASSLLQGAGELFF.